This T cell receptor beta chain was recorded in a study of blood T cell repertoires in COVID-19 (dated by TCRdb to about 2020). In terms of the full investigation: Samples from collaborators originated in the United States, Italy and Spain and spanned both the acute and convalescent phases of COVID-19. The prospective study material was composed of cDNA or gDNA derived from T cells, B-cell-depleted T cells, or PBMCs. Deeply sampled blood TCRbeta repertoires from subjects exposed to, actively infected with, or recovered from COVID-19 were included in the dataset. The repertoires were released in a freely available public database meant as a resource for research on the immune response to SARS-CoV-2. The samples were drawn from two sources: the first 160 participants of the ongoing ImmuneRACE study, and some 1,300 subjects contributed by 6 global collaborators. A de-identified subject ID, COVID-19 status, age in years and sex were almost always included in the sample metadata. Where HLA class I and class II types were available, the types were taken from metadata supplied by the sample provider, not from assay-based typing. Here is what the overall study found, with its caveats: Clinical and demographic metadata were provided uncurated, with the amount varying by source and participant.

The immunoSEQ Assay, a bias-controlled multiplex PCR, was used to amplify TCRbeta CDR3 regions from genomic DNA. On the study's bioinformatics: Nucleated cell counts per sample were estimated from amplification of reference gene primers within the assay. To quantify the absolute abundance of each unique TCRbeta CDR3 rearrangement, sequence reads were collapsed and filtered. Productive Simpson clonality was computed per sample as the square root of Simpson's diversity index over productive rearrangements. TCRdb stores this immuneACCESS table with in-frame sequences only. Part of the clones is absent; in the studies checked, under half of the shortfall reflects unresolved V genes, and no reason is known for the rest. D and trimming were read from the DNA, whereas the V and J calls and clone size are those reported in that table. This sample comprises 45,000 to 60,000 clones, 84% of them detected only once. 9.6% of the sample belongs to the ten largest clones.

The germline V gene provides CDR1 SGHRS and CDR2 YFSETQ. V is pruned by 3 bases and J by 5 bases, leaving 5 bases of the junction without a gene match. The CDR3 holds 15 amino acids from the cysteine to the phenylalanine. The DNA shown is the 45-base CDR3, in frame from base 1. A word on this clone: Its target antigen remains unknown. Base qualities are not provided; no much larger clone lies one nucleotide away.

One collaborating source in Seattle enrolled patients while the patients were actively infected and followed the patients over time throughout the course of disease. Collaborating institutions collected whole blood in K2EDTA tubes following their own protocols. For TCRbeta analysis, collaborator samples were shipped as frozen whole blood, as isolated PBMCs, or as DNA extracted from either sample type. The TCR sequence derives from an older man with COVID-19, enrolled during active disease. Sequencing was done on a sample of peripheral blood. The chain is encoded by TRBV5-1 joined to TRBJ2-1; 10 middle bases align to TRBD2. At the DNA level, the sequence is TGCGCCAGCAGCTCAAAACTAGCGGGGAACAATGAGCAGTTCTTC. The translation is CASSSKLAGNNEQFF.